These 27 T cell receptor beta chains were sequenced from one sample in a study of cytomegalovirus exposure and HLA in healthy donors. Primers for the PCR totalled 60 Vbeta and 13 Jbeta. Assay: immunoSEQ multiplex PCR; the TCRdb copy retains only in-frame clones and omits some. The profile shows 150,000 to 200,000 clones, about 88% of them singletons. Input material: PBMCs. These receptors were obtained from a woman in her late teens or twenties in good health and CMV-seronegative.

The chain joins TRBV19 to TRBJ1-5, with D uncertain. The CDR3 is 14 amino acids. Trimming took 3 bases from V and 3 from J, leaving 9 bases between them. Germline values: CDR1 LNHDA, CDR2 SQIVND (reference sequence). The CDR3 DNA follows: TGTGCCAGTAGTATGGCACCGCTCAATCAGCCCCAGCATTTT. Translating gives CASSMAPLNQPQHF.

V and J are TRBV21-1 and TRBJ2-1; the table names TRBD2, a call not compared with the DNA. TRBV21-1 is annotated as a pseudogene. The CDR3 extends over 16 amino acids. Here the CDR3 DNA reads TGTGCCAGCAGCAAAAAACTGGGGGAGGGTAGCGATGAGCAGTTCTTC. It codes for CASSKKLGEGSDEQFF.

The chain has TRBV5-1 and TRBJ2-7, with a weak D call TRBD2 (5 bases). There are 18 residues in the CDR3. Deletions cut 0 bases from V and 4 bases from J, with 23 bases between. Per the germline V gene, CDR1 is SGHRS and CDR2 is YFSETQ. The CDR3 protein is CASSLDARHNTGRYEQYF. The CDR3 region has the DNA TGCGCCAGCAGCTTGGATGCCAGGCATAATACGGGAAGATACGAGCAGTACTTC.

This chain uses TRBV7-2 with TRBJ1-1; a weak D match, TRBD1 (5 bases). CDR3 size: 13 residues. CDR1 SGHTA and CDR2 FQGNSA come from the germline V gene. With 3 bases removed from V and 5 bases from J, the gap between germline ends came to 10 bases. CDR3 sequence (DNA): TGTGCCAGCAGCTTCCGCAGGGCGACTGAAGCTTTCTTT. Amino acids: CASSFRRATEAFF.

The gene calls are TRBV27 and TRBJ2-1; 10 bases align to TRBD1. V shed 6 bases, J shed 6 bases, and the junction held 2 bases outside the gene matches. The CDR3 is made up of 13 amino acids. Germline CDR1 and CDR2: MNHEY and SMNVEV (reference sequence). The CDR3 here is CASSWDRGNEQFF. The CDR3 bases are TGTGCCAGCAGCTGGGACAGGGGCAATGAGCAGTTCTTC.

The chain recombines TRBV30 with TRBJ2-5; weak D call: TRBD1 (5 bases). The CDR3 covers 12 residues. The V gene's germline CDR1 is GTSNPN and CDR2 SVGIG (reference sequence). Trimming took off 0 bases at V and 5 bases at J, with 7 bases between the two ends. CDR3 amino acids: CAWSVKGETQYF. The CDR3 region has the DNA TGTGCCTGGAGTGTAAAGGGGGAGACCCAGTACTTC.

The genes are TRBV6-6 and TRBJ2-2; 7 bases fit TRBD1. The V segment lost 7 bases and the J segment 4 bases; nucleotides outside the gene matches: 6. CDR1 and CDR2 from the germline V gene are MNHNY and SVGAGI (reference sequence). The length of the CDR3 is 14 residues. Here the CDR3 reads CASIEGARTGELFF. The CDR3 region has the DNA TGTGCCAGCATCGAGGGGGCGCGCACCGGGGAGCTGTTTTTT.

As for this clone: An end of the junction does not agree with germline; a read error may underlie this. Here the CDR3 reads CASSLAGGFRNEQFF. The CDR3 nucleotides read TGTGCCAGCAGCCTAGCGGGAGGGTTTCGCAATGAGCAGTTCTTC. The chain carries TRBV7-8 and TRBJ2-1; the match to TRBD2 covers 12 bases. The CDR3 consists of 15 residues. CDR1 and CDR2 (germline): SGHVS, FQNEAQ.

The DNA for the CDR3 is TGTGCCAGCTGGCCCGGACAGGGAGGGCTGTTTTTT. Translated, it gives CASWPGQGGLFF. This chain connects TRBV2 to TRBJ2-2; TRBD1 matches 8 bases. V dropped 8 bases and J dropped 13; count of bases not matched to a gene: 9. The CDR3 loop spans 12 amino acids. The germline V gene has CDR1 SNHLY and CDR2 FYNNEI.

This rearrangement joins TRBV10-3 to TRBJ2-1, with 8 positions matching TRBD2. Looked up from germline, CDR1 is ENHRY and CDR2 is SYGVKD. The V and J ends lost 3 bases and 9 bases, in that order; junction bases with no gene match: 7. The CDR3 is 14 residues long. DNA for the CDR3: TGTGCCATCAGTGATCCGGGAGGGCCGAGTGAGCAGTTCTTC. It yields the protein CAISDPGGPSEQFF.

The V gene is TRBV6-1, the J gene TRBJ2-2; 10 nucleotides agree with TRBD1. The V gene's germline CDR1 is MNHNS and CDR2 SASEGT. The CDR3 consists of 15 residues. DNA for the CDR3: TGTCTCCCCGGAGAGGGGACAGGGGAATTTTGGGAGCTGTTTTTT. Translated, it gives CLPGEGTGEFWELFF.

This clone was seen just once. The rearrangement joins TRBV15 to TRBJ2-2, with D perhaps matching TRBD2 (6 bases). Per germline, CDR1 LNHNV and CDR2 YYDKDF (reference sequence). Trimming removed 3 bases from V and 2 bases from J, with 10 bases in between. The CDR3 consists of 15 residues. The chain's CDR3 is CATSRRGGNTGELFF. The CDR3 bases are TGTGCCACCAGCAGGCGGGGAGGAAACACCGGGGAGCTGTTTTTT.

The rearrangement links TRBV2 to TRBJ2-1; TRBD2 matches at 10 bases. This CDR3 is built from 15 residues. CDR1 and CDR2 from the germline V gene are SNHLY and FYNNEI. Trimming cost V 7 bases and J 7 bases; bases outside gene matches: 10. The DNA of the CDR3 is TGTGCCAGCACCTCGAGCGGGGGGGCTCAAAATGAGCAGTTCTTC. The encoded protein is CASTSSGGAQNEQFF.

The V and J genes are TRBV19 and TRBJ1-2; maybe TRBD1 (5 bases). The CDR3 runs 13 residues. V dropped 4 bases and J dropped 1 base, with 7 bases sitting between them. CDR1 is LNHDA and CDR2 is SQIVND in the germline V gene (reference sequence). Written as DNA, the CDR3 is TGTGCCAGTAGTACAGGGATTAACTATGGCTACACCTTC. Amino acids: CASSTGINYGYTF.

The chain uses TRBV5-5 and TRBJ2-1; D is ambiguous. V was shortened by 4 bases and J by 4 bases, with 9 bases between the two germline ends. In germline, CDR1 is SGHKS, CDR2 YYEKEE (reference sequence). The CDR3 runs to 13 residues. DNA of the CDR3: TGTGCCAGCAGCCCTAATCCATACAATGAGCAGTTCTTC. This gives the protein CASSPNPYNEQFF.

The chain recombines TRBV27 with TRBJ2-7, with a weak D call TRBD1 (5 bases). This CDR3 region has 15 residues. CDR1 and CDR2 (germline): MNHEY, SMNVEV (reference sequence). Trimming removed 3 bases from V and 0 bases from J, with 12 bases in between. CDR3 nucleotides: TGTGCCAGCAGTTTTACTCAGGGTACCTCCTACGAGCAGTACTTC. Translation gives CASSFTQGTSYEQYF.

V is TRBV21-1 and J is TRBJ2-7; no check of the table's D call, TRBD2, against the DNA was made. TRBV21-1 is given as a pseudogene. This CDR3 has 16 amino acids. The CDR3: CASSLGVAGSSYEQYF. DNA for the CDR3: TGTGCCAGCAGCTTAGGGGTAGCGGGGAGCTCCTACGAGCAGTACTTC.

The gene calls are TRBV28 and TRBJ1-1, with TRBD1 matching over 7 bases. The length of the CDR3 is 18 residues. Looked up from germline, CDR1 is MDHEN and CDR2 is SYDVKM. V shed 3 bases, J shed 5 bases, and the junction held 18 bases outside the gene matches. CDR3 loop: CASSFLIPGQELITEAFF. For the CDR3, the DNA is TGTGCCAGCAGTTTCCTAATACCAGGACAGGAGCTCATTACTGAAGCTTTCTTT.

The chain couples TRBV7-9 to TRBJ2-3; tentative D call: TRBD2 (6 bases). From germline, CDR1 is SEHNR and CDR2 FQNEAQ (reference sequence). The V gene lost 5 bases and the J gene lost 6 bases, with 18 bases spanning the gap. The CDR3 runs to 15 residues. As DNA, the CDR3 is TGTGCCAGCAGCGAGGGGACTCGCCGTTCGGATACGCAGTATTTT. Its protein product is CASSEGTRRSDTQYF.

The CDR3 coding sequence is TGTGCCAGCAGCACACTAGAGGGCCAAGAGACCCAGTACTTC. Its translation is CASSTLEGQETQYF. The gene calls are TRBV7-9 and TRBJ2-5; D is possibly TRBD2 (5 bases). The CDR3 has 14 residues. From germline, CDR1 is SEHNR and CDR2 FQNEAQ (reference sequence). V dropped 5 bases and J dropped 1 base, with 11 bases sitting between them.

The chain is built from TRBV5-1 and TRBJ2-1; D remains unclear. This CDR3 comprises 14 residues. Germline V gene lookup returns CDR1 SGHRS and CDR2 YFSETQ. Deletions cut 0 bases from V and 5 bases from J, with 9 bases between. CDR3 loop: CASSLGRSHNEQFF. The CDR3 nucleotides are TGCGCCAGCAGCTTGGGTCGGAGTCACAATGAGCAGTTCTTC.

The chain combines TRBV7-3 with TRBJ2-7, with TRBD2 as a possible D gene (6 bases). The CDR3 length is 14 residues. CDR1 and CDR2 from the germline V gene are SGHTA and FQGTGA. The V end lost 2 bases, the J end lost 5 bases, and 13 bases lay between the germline ends. The CDR3 spells CASSLSGGSHEQYF. The CDR3 nucleotides read TGTGCCAGCAGCTTATCTGGGGGGAGCCACGAGCAGTACTTC.

The chain employs TRBV5-4 and TRBJ2-5; D not resolved. The CDR3 spans 14 residues. In germline, CDR1 is SGHNT, CDR2 YYREEE (reference sequence). V gave up 0 bases and J gave up 1 base, with 7 bases separating them. The CDR3 loop reads CASSLATLQETQYF. CDR3 nucleotide sequence: TGTGCCAGCAGCTTGGCTACTCTCCAAGAGACCCAGTACTTC.

The rearrangement joins TRBV7-7 to TRBJ2-2; possible D gene TRBD1, 6 bases. CDR3 length: 16 residues. With 1 base removed from V and 3 bases from J, the gap between germline ends came to 12 bases. Germline CDR1 is SSHAT and CDR2 is FNYEAQ (reference sequence). The CDR3 region is CASSLGPQGYTGELFF. As DNA, the CDR3 is TGTGCCAGCAGCTTAGGGCCACAGGGCTACACCGGGGAGCTGTTTTTT. The whole variable domain, filled in from reference TRBV7-7 and TRBJ2-2, reads GAGVSQSPRYKVTKRGQDVTLRCDPISSHATLYWYQQALGQGPEFLTYFNYEAQPDKSGLPSDRFSAERPEGSISTLTIQRTEQRDSAMYRCASSLGPQGYTGELFFGEGSRLTVL.

The chain uses TRBV30 and TRBJ1-1; possible D gene TRBD1, 5 bases. Germline V CDR1 and CDR2: GTSNPN, SVGIG (reference sequence). The CDR3 loop spans 13 amino acids. V shed 3 bases and J shed 4 bases, with 12 bases lying between them. The CDR3 region is CAWSGTGFTEAFF. CDR3 nucleotide sequence: TGTGCCTGGAGCGGGACTGGATTCACTGAAGCTTTCTTT.

CDR3 residues: CASTLGGRDYEQYF. The CDR3 nucleotides are TGTGCCAGCACCCTGGGAGGCAGGGATTACGAGCAGTACTTC. The chain couples TRBV28 to TRBJ2-7; TRBD2 might be the D (6 bases). The CDR3 length is 14 residues. Trimming took 7 bases from V and 4 from J, leaving 17 bases between them. Germline V gene sequence: CDR1 MDHEN, CDR2 SYDVKM.

This clone appeared a few times. V and J are TRBV4-1 and TRBJ1-1, with 7 bases aligning to TRBD1. The CDR3 runs to 16 residues. The J segment lost 5 bases and the V segment lost 5 bases, leaving 14 bases of the junction unmatched. Looked up from germline, CDR1 is MGHRA and CDR2 is YSYEKL. CDR3 protein: CASSSGGVPGGTEAFF. CDR3 DNA: TGCGCCAGCAGCTCCGGCGGGGTGCCAGGGGGGACTGAAGCTTTCTTT.